This T cell receptor (beta chain) emerged from a study of T cells in Graves' hyperthyroidism and ophthalmopathy. Study-wide findings and caveats: Blood also showed most of the thyroid clonotypes that were expanded above 0.001.

Trimming took 0 bases from V and 3 from J, leaving 29 bases between them. The germline gives CDR1 DFQATT, CDR2 SNEGSKA (reference sequence). The CDR3 loop spans 20 amino acids. There were TCR beta CDR3 regions amplified from RNA transcripts. The study used the HTBI primer set for a first-round RT-PCR of the TCR CDR3. Via MiXCR, TCRdb re-called the multiplex PCR reads, giving one row per CDR3 protein. The profile shows 490,000 or so distinct CDR3 sequences, about 16% of them singletons. Points on this clonotype: Antigen: not known.

The study left out patients who had uncontrolled infection, other autoimmune disease, pregnancy or lactation. PBMCs were obtained from approximately 9.2 ml fresh peripheral blood. This TCR was sampled from a woman under 40 with Graves' ophthalmopathy. Specimen: blood. The genes are TRBV20-1 and TRBJ1-1; D perhaps matches TRBD1 (6 bases). CDR3 sequence: CSARDPITNTIQGPDTEAFF. The DNA for the CDR3 is TGCAGTGCTAGAGATCCCATTACGAATACGATACAGGGACCCGACACTGAAGCTTTCTTT.